This entry features one T cell receptor (beta chain) sequence. CD45RO-negative cells were positively selected for CCR7, leaving out terminally differentiated effector memory CD45RA+ cells. These data come from a study of shared clonotypes between healthy human individuals. Assay: immunoSEQ multiplex PCR; the TCRdb copy retains only in-frame clones and omits some. The sample includes nearly 600,000 clones, about 95% of them seen just once. This receptor was taken from a woman aged 25 to 39 in good health. Material for sequencing was naive CD8+ T cells sorted from blood.

CDR3 in amino acids: CAWSQLAGGEQYF. CDR3 sequence (DNA): TGTGCCTGGTCCCAACTAGCGGGAGGCGAGCAGTACTTC. The chain joins TRBV30 to TRBJ2-7, with TRBD2 matching 12 bases. The V gene end was trimmed by 5 bases and the J gene end by 6 bases; junction bases not matched to a gene: 5. Germline CDR1 and CDR2: GTSNPN and SVGIG (reference sequence). This CDR3 spans 13 amino acids.